Listed below are T cell receptor beta chains from one sample, sequenced in a study of response to subunit inactivated influenza vaccine. TCRdb re-derived calls from the RT-PCR reads in MiXCR, one entry per CDR3 protein. The sample gives about 780,000 distinct CDR3 sequences, less than 20% of which show up once; 11% is in the top ten. The source was PBMCs from blood, collected approximately 5 days after vaccination. These receptors all come from a man aged 45 to 65 who received an inactivated influenza vaccine. Both conserved end residues are part of each CDR3. The D gene is left open where the match is weak. Clone size is stated in some rows and not others, as once, few, many or a class when expanded.

J gene: TRBJ1-2
V gene: TRBV10-3
clone size: few
D gene: .
CDR3 DNA: TGTGCCATTTGGGACAATCGGTATGGCTACACCTTC
CDR3 protein: CAIWDNRYGYTF

J gene: TRBJ1-1
V gene: TRBV4-1
clone size: many
D gene: .
CDR3 DNA: TGCGCCAGCAGCCAAGGCTACAGAAACACTGAAGCTTTCTTT
CDR3 protein: CASSQGYRNTEAFF

J gene: TRBJ2-7
V gene: TRBV15
clone size: .
D gene: .
CDR3 DNA: TGTGCCACCAGCAGAGATCGGGACTCCTACGAGCAGTACTTC
CDR3 protein: CATSRDRDSYEQYF

J gene: TRBJ1-2
V gene: TRBV12-3/TRBV12-4
clone size: .
D gene: TRBD1
CDR3 DNA: TGTGCCAGCACTAACCCTTACAGGGGTTCTAACTATGGCTACACCTTC
CDR3 protein: CASTNPYRGSNYGYTF

J gene: TRBJ2-5
V gene: TRBV20-1
clone size: few
D gene: TRBD2
CDR3 DNA: TGCAGTGCTAGAGGGACTAGCGGAGAGACCCAGTACTTC
CDR3 protein: CSARGTSGETQYF

J gene: TRBJ2-7
V gene: TRBV11-3
clone size: few
D gene: .
CDR3 DNA: TGTGCCAGCAGCTTAGATCCTCAAGGGGAGCAGTACTTC
CDR3 protein: CASSLDPQGEQYF

J gene: TRBJ2-7
V gene: TRBV13
clone size: many
D gene: .
CDR3 DNA: TGTGCCAGCAGCTTAGGCTCCCGGTTAACCTACGAGCAGTACTTC
CDR3 protein: CASSLGSRLTYEQYF

J gene: TRBJ2-5
V gene: TRBV4-3
clone size: few
D gene: TRBD2
CDR3 DNA: TGCGCCAGCAGCCAAGGGGGGTCTAGCGGGAGAGAGACCCAGTACTTC
CDR3 protein: CASSQGGSSGRETQYF

J gene: TRBJ2-1
V gene: TRBV7-3
clone size: once
D gene: TRBD2
CDR3 DNA: TGTGCCAGCAGCTTAATTTCACTAGCGGGCCCCGATGAGCAGTTCTTC
CDR3 protein: CASSLISLAGPDEQFF

J gene: TRBJ2-4
V gene: TRBV5-5
clone size: .
D gene: TRBD1
CDR3 DNA: TGTGCCAGCAGCTCCCAGACAGGGAGAAACATTCAGTACTTC
CDR3 protein: CASSSQTGRNIQYF

J gene: TRBJ2-7
V gene: TRBV4-2
clone size: .
D gene: .
CDR3 DNA: TGTGCCAGCAGCCAGGGGGCTAGCTTATCCTACGAGCAGTACTTC
CDR3 protein: CASSQGASLSYEQYF

J gene: TRBJ1-1
V gene: TRBV5-1
clone size: many
D gene: .
CDR3 DNA: TGTGCCAGCAGCTTAGTCACAGGAACTGAAGCTTTCTTT
CDR3 protein: CASSLVTGTEAFF

J gene: TRBJ2-7
V gene: TRBV7-9
clone size: .
D gene: .
CDR3 DNA: TGTGCCAGCAGCGTCGGGACAGCGGGAGAGCAGTACTTC
CDR3 protein: CASSVGTAGEQYF

J gene: TRBJ2-3
V gene: TRBV7-8
clone size: few
D gene: .
CDR3 DNA: TGTGCCAGCAGCTCCCGTCTGGAAGATACGCAGTATTTT
CDR3 protein: CASSSRLEDTQYF

J gene: TRBJ2-7
V gene: TRBV9
clone size: few
D gene: .
CDR3 DNA: TGTGCCAGCAGCCCCCGCCGAGAAAGGTCCTACGAGCAGTACTTC
CDR3 protein: CASSPRRERSYEQYF

J gene: TRBJ2-1
V gene: TRBV20-1
clone size: many
D gene: TRBD2
CDR3 DNA: TGCAGTGCTGACCGAGAGGGACTAGCTGGCAATGAGCAGTTCTTC
CDR3 protein: CSADREGLAGNEQFF

J gene: TRBJ2-3
V gene: TRBV12-3/TRBV12-4
clone size: .
D gene: .
CDR3 DNA: TGTGCCAGCAGTTTTGGCGTGGCGGGGAGGACTACGCAGTATTTT
CDR3 protein: CASSFGVAGRTTQYF

J gene: TRBJ1-1
V gene: TRBV10-3
clone size: .
D gene: .
CDR3 DNA: TGTGCCATCAGTGCCCTTGGTGTGGAACAGAACACTGAAGCTTTCTTT
CDR3 protein: CAISALGVEQNTEAFF

J gene: TRBJ2-1
V gene: TRBV6-2/TRBV6-3
clone size: few
D gene: .
CDR3 DNA: TGTGCCAGCAGCCGCCTAGCCGGTGAGCAGTTCTTC
CDR3 protein: CASSRLAGEQFF

J gene: TRBJ2-2
V gene: TRBV27
clone size: .
D gene: .
CDR3 DNA: TGTGCCAGCAACGACGGGGCCGGGGAGCTGTTTTTT
CDR3 protein: CASNDGAGELFF

J gene: TRBJ2-7
V gene: TRBV29-1
clone size: .
D gene: .
CDR3 DNA: TGCAGCGTTGCCACCGACTCCTACGAGCAGTACTTC
CDR3 protein: CSVATDSYEQYF

J gene: TRBJ2-7
V gene: TRBV3-1
clone size: .
D gene: .
CDR3 DNA: TGTGCCAGCAGCCAAGTATTGACCGTCCACGAGCAGTACTTC
CDR3 protein: CASSQVLTVHEQYF

J gene: TRBJ1-3
V gene: TRBV6-1
clone size: few
D gene: .
CDR3 DNA: TGTGCCAGCAGCAGGACCGGGGACACTGGAAACACCATATATTTT
CDR3 protein: CASSRTGDTGNTIYF

J gene: TRBJ2-7
V gene: TRBV27
clone size: .
D gene: .
CDR3 DNA: TGTGCCAGCAGTTTACCAGGGGGGTTCGAGCAGTACTTC
CDR3 protein: CASSLPGGFEQYF

J gene: TRBJ1-4
V gene: TRBV7-9
clone size: .
D gene: .
CDR3 DNA: TGTGCCAGCAGCTTAGACGCCAGGGGTAATGAAAAACTGTTTTTT
CDR3 protein: CASSLDARGNEKLFF

J gene: TRBJ2-6
V gene: TRBV7-3
clone size: few
D gene: TRBD1
CDR3 DNA: TGTGCCAGCAGCCCCGGGACAGGAATCTCTGGGGCCAACGTCCTGACTTTC
CDR3 protein: CASSPGTGISGANVLTF

J gene: TRBJ1-2
V gene: TRBV7-9
clone size: few
D gene: TRBD1
CDR3 DNA: TGTGCCAGCAGCACAACTCAAAGGGGGCTTGGCTACACCTTC
CDR3 protein: CASSTTQRGLGYTF

J gene: TRBJ1-6
V gene: TRBV27
clone size: .
D gene: TRBD1
CDR3 DNA: TGTGCCAGCAGTCCCCAGGGACAGGAGAATTCACCCCTCCACTTT
CDR3 protein: CASSPQGQENSPLHF

J gene: TRBJ2-7
V gene: TRBV7-9
clone size: .
D gene: .
CDR3 DNA: TGTGCCAGCAGCCGCCCGTCGGACTACGAGCAGTACTTC
CDR3 protein: CASSRPSDYEQYF

J gene: TRBJ2-1
V gene: TRBV5-5
clone size: few
D gene: TRBD2
CDR3 DNA: TGTGCCAGCAGCGCCCTCGGGGGGGACTCCTACAATGAGCAGTTCTTC
CDR3 protein: CASSALGGDSYNEQFF

J gene: TRBJ2-7
V gene: TRBV27
clone size: many
D gene: TRBD1
CDR3 DNA: TGTGCCAGCAGTTCCCCGGGACAGGGAACCTACGAGCAGTACTTC
CDR3 protein: CASSSPGQGTYEQYF

J gene: TRBJ2-1
V gene: TRBV27
clone size: .
D gene: TRBD2
CDR3 DNA: TGTGCCAGCAGTATAGCGGGTGTGAGCAATGAGCAGTTCTTC
CDR3 protein: CASSIAGVSNEQFF